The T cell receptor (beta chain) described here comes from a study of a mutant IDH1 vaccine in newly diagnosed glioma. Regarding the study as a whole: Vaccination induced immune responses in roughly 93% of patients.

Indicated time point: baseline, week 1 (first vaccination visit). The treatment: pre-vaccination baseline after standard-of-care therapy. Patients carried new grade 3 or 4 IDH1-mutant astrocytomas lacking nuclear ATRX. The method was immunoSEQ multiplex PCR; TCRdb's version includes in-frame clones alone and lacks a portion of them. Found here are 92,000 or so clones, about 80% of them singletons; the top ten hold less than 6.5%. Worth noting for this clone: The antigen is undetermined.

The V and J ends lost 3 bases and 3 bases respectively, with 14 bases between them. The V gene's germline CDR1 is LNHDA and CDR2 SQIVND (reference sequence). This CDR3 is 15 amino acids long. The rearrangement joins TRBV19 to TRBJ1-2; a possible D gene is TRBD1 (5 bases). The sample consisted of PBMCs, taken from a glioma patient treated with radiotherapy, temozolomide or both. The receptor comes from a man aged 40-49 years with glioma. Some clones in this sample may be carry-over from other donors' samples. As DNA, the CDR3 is TGTGCCAGTAGTATCCGGACAAGACCCCACTATGGCTACACCTTC. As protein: CASSIRTRPHYGYTF.